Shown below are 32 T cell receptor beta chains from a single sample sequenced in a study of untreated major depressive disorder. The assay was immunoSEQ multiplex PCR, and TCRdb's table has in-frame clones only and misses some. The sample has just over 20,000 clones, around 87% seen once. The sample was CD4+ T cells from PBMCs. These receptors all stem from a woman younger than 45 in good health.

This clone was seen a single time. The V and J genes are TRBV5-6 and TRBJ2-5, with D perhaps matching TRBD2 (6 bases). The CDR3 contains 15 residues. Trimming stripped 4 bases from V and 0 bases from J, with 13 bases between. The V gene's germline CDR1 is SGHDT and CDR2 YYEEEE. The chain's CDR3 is CASSTGLQYQETQYF. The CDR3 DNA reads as TGTGCCAGCAGCACGGGACTCCAGTACCAAGAGACCCAGTACTTC.

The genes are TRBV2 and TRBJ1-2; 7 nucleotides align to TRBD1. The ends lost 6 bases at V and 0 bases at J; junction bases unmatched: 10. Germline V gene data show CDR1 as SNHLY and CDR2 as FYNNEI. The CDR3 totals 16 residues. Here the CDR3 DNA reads TGTGCCAGCAGGAAAGGGGAGGGGGCATCTAACTATGGCTACACCTTC. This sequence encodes CASRKGEGASNYGYTF.

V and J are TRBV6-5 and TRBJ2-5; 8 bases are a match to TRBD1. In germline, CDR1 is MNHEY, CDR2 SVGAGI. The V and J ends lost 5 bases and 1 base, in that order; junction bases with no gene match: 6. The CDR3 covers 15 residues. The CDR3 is CASSPLDRGQETQYF. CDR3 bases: TGTGCCAGCAGTCCCCTCGACAGGGGCCAAGAGACCCAGTACTTC.

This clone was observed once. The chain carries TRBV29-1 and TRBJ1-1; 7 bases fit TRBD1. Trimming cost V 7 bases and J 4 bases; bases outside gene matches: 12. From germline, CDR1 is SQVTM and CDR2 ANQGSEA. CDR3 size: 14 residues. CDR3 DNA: TGCAGCGGCGGACTACAGGGGTATGGCACTGAAGCTTTCTTT. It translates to CSGGLQGYGTEAFF.

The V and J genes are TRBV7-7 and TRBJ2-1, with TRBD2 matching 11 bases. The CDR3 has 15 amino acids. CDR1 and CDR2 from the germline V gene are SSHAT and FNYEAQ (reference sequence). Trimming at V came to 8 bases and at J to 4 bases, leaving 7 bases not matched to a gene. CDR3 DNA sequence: TGTGCCAGCGCTAAGGGACTAGCGGAATACAATGAGCAGTTCTTC. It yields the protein CASAKGLAEYNEQFF.

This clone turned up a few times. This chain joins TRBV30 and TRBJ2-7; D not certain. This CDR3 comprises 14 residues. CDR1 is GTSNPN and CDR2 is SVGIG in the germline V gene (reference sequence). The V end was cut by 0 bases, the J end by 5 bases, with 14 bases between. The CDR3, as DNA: TGTGCCTGGAGTGTCAGTGGGCTAAGCGACGAGCAGTACTTC. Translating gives CAWSVSGLSDEQYF.

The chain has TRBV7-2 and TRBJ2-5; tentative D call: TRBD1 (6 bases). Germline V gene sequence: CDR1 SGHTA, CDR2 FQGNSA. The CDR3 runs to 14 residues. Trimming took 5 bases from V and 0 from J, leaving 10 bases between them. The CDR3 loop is CASSRGQYQETQYF. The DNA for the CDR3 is TGTGCCAGCAGCCGAGGACAGTACCAAGAGACCCAGTACTTC.

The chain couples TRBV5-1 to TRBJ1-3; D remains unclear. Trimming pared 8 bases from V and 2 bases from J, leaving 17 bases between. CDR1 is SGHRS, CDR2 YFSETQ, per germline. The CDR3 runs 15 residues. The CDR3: CASPNPRVTGNTIYF. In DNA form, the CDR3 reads TGCGCCAGTCCGAACCCCCGCGTCACTGGAAACACCATATATTTT.

The CDR3 reads CASSLNPRGVNEKLFF. In DNA form, the CDR3 reads TGTGCCAGCAGCTTAAATCCCAGGGGGGTTAATGAAAAACTGTTTTTT. The rearrangement joins TRBV7-2 to TRBJ1-4, with 7 bases identical to TRBD1. Germline CDR1 and CDR2: SGHTA and FQGNSA. The CDR3 has 16 amino acids. V was clipped by 2 bases and J by 4 bases; unmatched bases: 7.

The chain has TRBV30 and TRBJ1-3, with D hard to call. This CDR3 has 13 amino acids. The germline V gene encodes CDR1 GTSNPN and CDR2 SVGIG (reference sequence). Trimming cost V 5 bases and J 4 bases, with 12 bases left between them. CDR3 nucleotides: TGTGCCTGGGCCGTGGGGTCCGGAAACACCATATATTTT. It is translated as CAWAVGSGNTIYF.

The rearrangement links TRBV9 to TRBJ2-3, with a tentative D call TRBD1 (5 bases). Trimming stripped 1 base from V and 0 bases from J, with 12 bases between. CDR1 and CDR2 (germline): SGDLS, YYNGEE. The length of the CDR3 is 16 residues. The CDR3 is CASSVRGGVSTDTQYF. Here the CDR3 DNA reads TGTGCCAGCAGCGTAAGGGGTGGAGTTAGCACAGATACGCAGTATTTT.

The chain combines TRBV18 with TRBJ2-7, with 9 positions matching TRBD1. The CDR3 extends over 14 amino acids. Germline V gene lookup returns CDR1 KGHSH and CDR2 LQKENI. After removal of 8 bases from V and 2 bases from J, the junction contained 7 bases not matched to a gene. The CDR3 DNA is TGTGCCAGCGCACAGGGGGCACTAACCTACGAGCAGTACTTC. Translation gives CASAQGALTYEQYF.

CDR3 loop: CASSGQGVNEQFF. In DNA, the CDR3 is TGTGCCAGCAGTGGACAGGGGGTTAATGAGCAGTTCTTC. The V gene is TRBV2, the J gene TRBJ2-1; 9 bases agree with TRBD1. The J segment lost 7 bases and the V segment lost 4 bases, leaving 2 bases of the junction unmatched. The germline V gene has CDR1 SNHLY and CDR2 FYNNEI. The CDR3 length is 13 residues.

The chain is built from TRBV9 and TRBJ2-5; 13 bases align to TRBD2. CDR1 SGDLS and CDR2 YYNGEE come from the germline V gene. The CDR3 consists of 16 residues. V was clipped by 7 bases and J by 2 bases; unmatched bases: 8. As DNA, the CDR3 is TGTGCCAGCGGGCCGGGACTAGCGGGGCAGCAAGAGACCCAGTACTTC. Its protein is CASGPGLAGQQETQYF.

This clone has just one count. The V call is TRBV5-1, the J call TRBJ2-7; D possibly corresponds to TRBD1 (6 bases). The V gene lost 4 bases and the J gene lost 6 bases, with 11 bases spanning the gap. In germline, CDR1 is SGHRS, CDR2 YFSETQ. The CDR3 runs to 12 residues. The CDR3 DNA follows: TGCGCCAGCAGCACGGACAGCCCCGAGCAGTACTTC. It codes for CASSTDSPEQYF.

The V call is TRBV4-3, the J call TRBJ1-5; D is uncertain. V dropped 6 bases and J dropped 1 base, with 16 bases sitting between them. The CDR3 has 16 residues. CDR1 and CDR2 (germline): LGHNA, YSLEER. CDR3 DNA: TGCGCCAGCAGTTTCGGACTGAGTAGGAGCAATCAGCCCCAGCATTTT. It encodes CASSFGLSRSNQPQHF.

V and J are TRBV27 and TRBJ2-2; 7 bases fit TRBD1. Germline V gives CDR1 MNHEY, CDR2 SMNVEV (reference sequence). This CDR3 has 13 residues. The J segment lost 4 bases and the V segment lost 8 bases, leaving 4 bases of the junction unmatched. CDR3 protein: CASRNRGTGELFF. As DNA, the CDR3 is TGTGCCAGCCGGAACAGGGGCACCGGGGAGCTGTTTTTT.

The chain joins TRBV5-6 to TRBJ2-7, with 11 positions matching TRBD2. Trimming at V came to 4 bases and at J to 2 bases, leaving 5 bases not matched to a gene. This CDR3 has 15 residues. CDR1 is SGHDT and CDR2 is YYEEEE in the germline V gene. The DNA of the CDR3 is TGTGCCAGCAGCCGCCTAGCGGGGGGCACCTACGAGCAGTACTTC. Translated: CASSRLAGGTYEQYF. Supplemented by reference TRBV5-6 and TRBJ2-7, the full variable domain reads DAGVTQSPTHLIKTRGQQVTLRCSPKSGHDTVSWYQQALGQGPQFIFQYYEEEERQRGNFPDRFSGHQFPNYSSELNVNALLLGDSALYLCASSRLAGGTYEQYFGPGTRLTVT.

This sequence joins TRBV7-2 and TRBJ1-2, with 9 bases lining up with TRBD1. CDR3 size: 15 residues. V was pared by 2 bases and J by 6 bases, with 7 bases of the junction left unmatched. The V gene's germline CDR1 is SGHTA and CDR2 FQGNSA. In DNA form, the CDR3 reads TGTGCCAGCAGCTTATGGGAACAGGGGGCAAATGGCTACACCTTC. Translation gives CASSLWEQGANGYTF.

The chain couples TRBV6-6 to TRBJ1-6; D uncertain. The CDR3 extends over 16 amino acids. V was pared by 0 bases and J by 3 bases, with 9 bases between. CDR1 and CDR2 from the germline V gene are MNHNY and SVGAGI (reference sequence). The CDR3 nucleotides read TGTGCCAGCAGTTACTCCCTGCAGAGCTATAATTCACCCCTCCACTTT. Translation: CASSYSLQSYNSPLHF.

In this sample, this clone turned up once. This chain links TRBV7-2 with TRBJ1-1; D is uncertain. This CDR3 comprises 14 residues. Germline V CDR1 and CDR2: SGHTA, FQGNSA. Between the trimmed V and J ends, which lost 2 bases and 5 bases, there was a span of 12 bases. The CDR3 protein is CASSLIPGETEAFF. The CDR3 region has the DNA TGTGCCAGCAGCTTAATCCCGGGAGAGACTGAAGCTTTCTTT.

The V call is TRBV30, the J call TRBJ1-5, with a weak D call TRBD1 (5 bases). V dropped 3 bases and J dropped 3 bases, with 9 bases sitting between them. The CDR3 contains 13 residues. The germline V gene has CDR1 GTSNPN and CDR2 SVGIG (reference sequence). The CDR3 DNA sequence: TGTGCCTGGAGGGGGGGGTACAATCAGCCCCAGCATTTT. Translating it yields CAWRGGYNQPQHF. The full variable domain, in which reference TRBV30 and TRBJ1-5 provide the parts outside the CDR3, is SQTIHQWPATLVQPVGSPLSLECTVEGTSNPNLYWYRQAAGRGLQLLFYSVGIGQISSEVPQNLSASRPQDRQFILSSKKLLLSDSGFYLCAWRGGYNQPQHFGDGTRLSIL.

The CDR3 is CASSRLRGAETQYF. DNA for the CDR3: TGTGCCAGCTCCCGCCTCAGGGGTGCGGAGACCCAGTACTTC. The genes are TRBV18 and TRBJ2-5; possible D gene TRBD1, 6 bases. The germline V gene has CDR1 KGHSH and CDR2 LQKENI. This CDR3 is built from 14 residues. V gave up 6 bases and J gave up 5 bases, with 16 bases separating them.

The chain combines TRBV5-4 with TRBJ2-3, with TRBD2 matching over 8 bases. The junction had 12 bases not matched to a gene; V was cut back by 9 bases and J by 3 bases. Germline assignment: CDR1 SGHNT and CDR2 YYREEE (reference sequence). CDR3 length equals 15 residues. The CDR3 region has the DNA TGTGCCACCGAAAGCGGGGGTGTTTCTACAGATACGCAGTATTTT. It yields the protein CATESGGVSTDTQYF.

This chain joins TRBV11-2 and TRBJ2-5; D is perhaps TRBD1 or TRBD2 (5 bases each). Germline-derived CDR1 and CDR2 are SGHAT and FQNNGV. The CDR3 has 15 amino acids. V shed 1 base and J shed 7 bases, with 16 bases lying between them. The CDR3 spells CASSLGGTGRTTQYF. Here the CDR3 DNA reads TGTGCCAGCAGCTTAGGAGGGACGGGGCGGACGACCCAGTACTTC.

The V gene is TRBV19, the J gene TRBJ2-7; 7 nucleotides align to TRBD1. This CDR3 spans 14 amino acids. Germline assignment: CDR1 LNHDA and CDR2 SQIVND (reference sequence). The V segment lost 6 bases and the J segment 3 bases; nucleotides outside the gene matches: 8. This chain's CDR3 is CASSRTGSIYEQYF. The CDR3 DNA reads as TGTGCCAGTAGCAGGACAGGTTCAATCTACGAGCAGTACTTC.

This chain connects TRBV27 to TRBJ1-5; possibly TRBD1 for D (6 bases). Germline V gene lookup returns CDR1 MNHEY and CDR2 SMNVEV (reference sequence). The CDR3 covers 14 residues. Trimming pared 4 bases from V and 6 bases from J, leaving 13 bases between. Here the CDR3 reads CASSSATGFQPQHF. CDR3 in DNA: TGTGCCAGCAGTTCGGCGACAGGTTTTCAGCCCCAGCATTTT.

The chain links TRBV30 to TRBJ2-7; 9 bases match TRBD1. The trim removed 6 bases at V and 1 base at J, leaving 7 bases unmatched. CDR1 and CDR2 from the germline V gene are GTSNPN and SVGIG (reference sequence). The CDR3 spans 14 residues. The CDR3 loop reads CACIRDRDSYEQYF. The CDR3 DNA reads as TGTGCCTGCATACGGGACAGGGATTCCTACGAGCAGTACTTC.

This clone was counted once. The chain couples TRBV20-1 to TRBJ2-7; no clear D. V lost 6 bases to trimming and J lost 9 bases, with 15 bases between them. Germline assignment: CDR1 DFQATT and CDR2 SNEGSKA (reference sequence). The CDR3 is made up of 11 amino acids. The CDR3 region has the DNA TGCAGTGCCCTCAGTGGGCCGTCGCAGTACTTC. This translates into CSALSGPSQYF.

CDR3 coding DNA: TGTGCCTGGACCCCCTTTACAGGGGACTTCACCTCTGGAAACACCATATATTTT. Its translation is CAWTPFTGDFTSGNTIYF. The rearrangement links TRBV30 to TRBJ1-3; 7 bases line up with TRBD1. CDR3 size: 18 residues. J was trimmed by 0 bases and V by 4 bases; bases with no gene match: 15. Germline assignment: CDR1 GTSNPN and CDR2 SVGIG (reference sequence).

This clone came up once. The CDR3 region is CASSLGPGGRTGELFF. The CDR3 DNA is TGTGCCAGCAGCTTAGGGCCGGGGGGGCGGACCGGGGAGCTGTTTTTT. The chain joins TRBV7-2 to TRBJ2-2, with TRBD2 matching over 8 bases. The trim removed 1 base at V and 5 bases at J, leaving 6 bases unmatched. This CDR3 comprises 16 residues. The germline CDR1 and CDR2 sequences are SGHTA and FQGNSA.

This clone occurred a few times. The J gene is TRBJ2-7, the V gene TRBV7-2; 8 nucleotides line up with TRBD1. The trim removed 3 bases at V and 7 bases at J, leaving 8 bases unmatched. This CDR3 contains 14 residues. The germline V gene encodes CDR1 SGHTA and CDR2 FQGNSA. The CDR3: CASSLDRTGREQYF. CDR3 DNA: TGTGCCAGCAGCTTGGACAGGACAGGGAGAGAGCAGTACTTC.